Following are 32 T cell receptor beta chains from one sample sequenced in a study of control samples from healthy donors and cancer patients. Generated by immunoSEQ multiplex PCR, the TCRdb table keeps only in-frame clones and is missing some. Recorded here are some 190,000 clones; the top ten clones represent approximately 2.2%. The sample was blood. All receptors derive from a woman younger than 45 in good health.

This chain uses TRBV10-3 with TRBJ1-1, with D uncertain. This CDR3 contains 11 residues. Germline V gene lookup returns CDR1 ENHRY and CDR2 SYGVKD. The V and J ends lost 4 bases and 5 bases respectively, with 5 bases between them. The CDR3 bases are TGTGCCATCAGTGGGGATACTGAAGCTTTCTTT. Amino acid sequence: CAISGDTEAFF.

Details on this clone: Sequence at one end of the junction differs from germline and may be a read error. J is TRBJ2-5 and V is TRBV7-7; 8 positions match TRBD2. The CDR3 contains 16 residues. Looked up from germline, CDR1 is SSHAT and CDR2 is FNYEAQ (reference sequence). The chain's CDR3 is CASSPLLGSGAETQYF. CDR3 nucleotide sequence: TGTGCTAGCAGCCCCCTTCTCGGTAGCGGGGCTGAGACCCAGTACTTC. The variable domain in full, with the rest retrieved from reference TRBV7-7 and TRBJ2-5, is GAGVSQSPRYKVTKRGQDVTLRCDPISSHATLYWYQQALGQGPEFLTYFNYEAQPDKSGLPSDRFSAERPEGSISTLTIQRTEQRDSAMYRCASSPLLGSGAETQYFGPGTRLLVL.

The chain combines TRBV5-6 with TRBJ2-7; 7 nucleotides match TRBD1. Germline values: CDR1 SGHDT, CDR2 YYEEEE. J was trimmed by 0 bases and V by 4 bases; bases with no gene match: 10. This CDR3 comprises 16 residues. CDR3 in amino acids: CASSLFGQVNSYEQYF. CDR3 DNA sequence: TGTGCCAGCAGCCTGTTCGGACAGGTGAACTCCTACGAGCAGTACTTC.

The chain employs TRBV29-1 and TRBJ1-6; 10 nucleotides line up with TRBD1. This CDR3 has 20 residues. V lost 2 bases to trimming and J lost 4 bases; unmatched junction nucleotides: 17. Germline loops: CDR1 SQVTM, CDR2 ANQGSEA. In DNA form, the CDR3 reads TGCAGCGTTGAATTCGGCCGGGACAGGGGAGGCTATAAGTATAATTCACCCCTCCACTTT. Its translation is CSVEFGRDRGGYKYNSPLHF. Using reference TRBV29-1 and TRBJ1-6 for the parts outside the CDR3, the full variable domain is SAVISQKPSRDICQRGTSLTIQCQVDSQVTMMFWYRQQPGQSLTLIATANQGSEATYESGFVIDKFPISRPNLTFSTLTVSNMSPEDSSIYLCSVEFGRDRGGYKYNSPLHFGNGTRLTVT.

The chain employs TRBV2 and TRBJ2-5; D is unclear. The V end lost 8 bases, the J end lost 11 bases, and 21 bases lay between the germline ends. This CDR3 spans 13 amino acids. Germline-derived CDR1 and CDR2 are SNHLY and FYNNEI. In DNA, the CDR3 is TGTGCCAGCCGTATAATGTTTAGGGTCCGACAGTACTTC. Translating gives CASRIMFRVRQYF.

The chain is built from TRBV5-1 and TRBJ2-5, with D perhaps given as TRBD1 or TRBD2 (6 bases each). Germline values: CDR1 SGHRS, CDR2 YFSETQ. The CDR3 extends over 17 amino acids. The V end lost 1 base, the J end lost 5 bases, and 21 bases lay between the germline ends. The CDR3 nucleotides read TGCGCCAGCAGCTTGAGGGGGGCGCTCCCGGACGGGGAGACCCAGTACTTC. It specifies CASSLRGALPDGETQYF.

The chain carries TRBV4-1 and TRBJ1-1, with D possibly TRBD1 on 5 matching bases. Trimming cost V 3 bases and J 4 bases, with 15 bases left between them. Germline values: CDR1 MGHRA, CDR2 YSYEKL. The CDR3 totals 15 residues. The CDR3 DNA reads TGCGCCAGCAGCCAGGGGGGAGGGTACGGCACTGAAGCTTTCTTT. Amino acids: CASSQGGGYGTEAFF.

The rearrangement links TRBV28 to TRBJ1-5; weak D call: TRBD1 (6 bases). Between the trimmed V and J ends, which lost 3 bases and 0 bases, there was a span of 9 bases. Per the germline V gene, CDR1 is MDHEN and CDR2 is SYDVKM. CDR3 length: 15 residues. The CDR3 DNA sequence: TGTGCCAGCAGTTTGCAGGGGAGTAGCAATCAGCCCCAGCATTTT. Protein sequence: CASSLQGSSNQPQHF.

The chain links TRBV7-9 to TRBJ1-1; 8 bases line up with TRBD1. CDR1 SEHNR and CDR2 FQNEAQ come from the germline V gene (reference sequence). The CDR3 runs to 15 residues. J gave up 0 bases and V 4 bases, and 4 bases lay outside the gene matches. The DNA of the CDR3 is TGTGCCAGCAGCTCCTCAGGGGGCCTGAACACTGAAGCTTTCTTT. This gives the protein CASSSSGGLNTEAFF.

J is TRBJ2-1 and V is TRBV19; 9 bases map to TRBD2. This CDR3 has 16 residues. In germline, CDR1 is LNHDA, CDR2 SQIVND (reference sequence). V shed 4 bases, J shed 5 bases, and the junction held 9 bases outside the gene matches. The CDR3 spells CASSRSSGGIHNEQFF. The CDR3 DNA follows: TGTGCCAGTAGTAGGTCCAGCGGGGGGATTCACAATGAGCAGTTCTTC. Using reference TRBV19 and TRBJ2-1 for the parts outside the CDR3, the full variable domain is DGGITQSPKYLFRKEGQNVTLSCEQNLNHDAMYWYRQDPGQGLRLIYYSQIVNDFQKGDIAEGYSVSREKKESFPLTVTSAQKNPTAFYLCASSRSSGGIHNEQFFGPGTRLTVL.

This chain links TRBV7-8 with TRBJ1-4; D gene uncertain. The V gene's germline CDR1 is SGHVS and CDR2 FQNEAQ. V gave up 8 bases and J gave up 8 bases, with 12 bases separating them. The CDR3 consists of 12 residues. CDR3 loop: CASRVSGEKLFF. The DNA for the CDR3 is TGTGCCAGCCGGGTCAGTGGGGAAAAACTGTTTTTT.

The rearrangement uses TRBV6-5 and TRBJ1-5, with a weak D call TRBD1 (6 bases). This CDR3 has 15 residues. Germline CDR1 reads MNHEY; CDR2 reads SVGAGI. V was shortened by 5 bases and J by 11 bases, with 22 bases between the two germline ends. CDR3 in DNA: TGTGCCAGCAGTACTCTCAGCGCCGGGGGCGAGGCCCAGCATTTT. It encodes CASSTLSAGGEAQHF.

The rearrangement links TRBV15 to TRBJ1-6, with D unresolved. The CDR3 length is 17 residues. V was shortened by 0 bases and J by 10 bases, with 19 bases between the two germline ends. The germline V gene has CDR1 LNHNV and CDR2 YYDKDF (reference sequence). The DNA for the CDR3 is TGTGCCACCAGCAGAGATTTAGTCGGACCGGGTGGATCACCCCTCCACTTT. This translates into CATSRDLVGPGGSPLHF.

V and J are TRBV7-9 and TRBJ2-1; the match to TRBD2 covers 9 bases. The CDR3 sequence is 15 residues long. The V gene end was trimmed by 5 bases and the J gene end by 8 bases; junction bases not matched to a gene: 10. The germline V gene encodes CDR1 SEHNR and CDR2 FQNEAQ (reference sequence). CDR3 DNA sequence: TGTGCCAGCAGCGTTAGCGGGGGCCTGTGGGATGAGCAGTTCTTC. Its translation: CASSVSGGLWDEQFF.

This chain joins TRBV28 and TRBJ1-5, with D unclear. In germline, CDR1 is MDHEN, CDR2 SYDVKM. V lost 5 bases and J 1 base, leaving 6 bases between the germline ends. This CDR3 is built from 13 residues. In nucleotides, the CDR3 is TGTGCCAGCAGTGGTAGGAGCAATCAGCCCCAGCATTTT. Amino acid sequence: CASSGRSNQPQHF.

The CDR3 DNA is TGTGCCAGCAGTGGCGGGACAGGACCCGGTAGGATTCAGCCCCAGCATTTT. Protein product: CASSGGTGPGRIQPQHF. The chain combines TRBV27 with TRBJ1-5; TRBD1 matches 8 bases. Trimming cost V 5 bases and J 6 bases; bases outside gene matches: 15. The germline V gene has CDR1 MNHEY and CDR2 SMNVEV (reference sequence). This CDR3 has 17 residues.

CDR3 in amino acids: CASKTVASGYEQYF. The CDR3 DNA sequence: TGTGCCAGTAAAACGGTTGCCTCGGGGTACGAGCAGTACTTC. V and J are TRBV19 and TRBJ2-7; D is possibly TRBD2 (5 bases). V shed 7 bases and J shed 4 bases, with 17 bases lying between them. The CDR3 is 14 amino acids. Germline CDR1 is LNHDA and CDR2 is SQIVND (reference sequence).

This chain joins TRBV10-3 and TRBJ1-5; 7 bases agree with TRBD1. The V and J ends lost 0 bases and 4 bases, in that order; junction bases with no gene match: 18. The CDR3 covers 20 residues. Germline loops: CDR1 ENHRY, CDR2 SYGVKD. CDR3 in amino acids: CAISESIFQSSAGGNQPQHF. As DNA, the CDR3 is TGTGCCATCAGTGAGTCGATTTTTCAGAGTTCCGCAGGGGGAAATCAGCCCCAGCATTTT.

CDR3 amino acids: CASSLKTGEPQHF. Here the CDR3 DNA reads TGCGCCAGCAGCCTCAAGACAGGGGAGCCCCAGCATTTT. The chain uses TRBV4-1 and TRBJ1-5; the match to TRBD1 covers 8 bases. V gave up 4 bases and J gave up 8 bases; unmatched junction bases: 4. Germline CDR1 reads MGHRA; CDR2 reads YSYEKL. The CDR3 has 13 residues.

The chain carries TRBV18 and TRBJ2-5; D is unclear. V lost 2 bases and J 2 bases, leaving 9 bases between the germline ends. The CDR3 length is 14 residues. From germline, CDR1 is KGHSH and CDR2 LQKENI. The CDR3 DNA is TGTGCCAGCTCACCAAATGAAGATCAAGAGACCCAGTACTTC. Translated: CASSPNEDQETQYF.

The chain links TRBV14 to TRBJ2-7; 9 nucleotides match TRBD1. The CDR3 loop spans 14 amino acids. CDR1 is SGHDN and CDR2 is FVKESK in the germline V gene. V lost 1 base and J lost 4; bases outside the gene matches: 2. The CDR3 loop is CASSQGGTGYEQYF. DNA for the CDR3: TGTGCCAGCAGCCAAGGCGGGACAGGGTACGAGCAGTACTTC.

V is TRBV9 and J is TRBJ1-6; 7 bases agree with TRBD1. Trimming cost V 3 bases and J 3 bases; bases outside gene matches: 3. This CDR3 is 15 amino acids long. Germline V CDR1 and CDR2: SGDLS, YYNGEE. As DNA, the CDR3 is TGTGCCAGCAGCGCGTCAGGGGGCTATAATTCACCCCTCCACTTT. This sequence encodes CASSASGGYNSPLHF. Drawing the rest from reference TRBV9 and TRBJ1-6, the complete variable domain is DSGVTQTPKHLITATGQRVTLRCSPRSGDLSVYWYQQSLDQGLQFLIQYYNGEERAKGNILERFSAQQFPDLHSELNLSSLELGDSALYFCASSASGGYNSPLHFGNGTRLTVT.

The CDR3 sequence: CASSLQGYQETQYF. CDR3 coding DNA: TGTGCCAGCAGCTTGCAGGGTTACCAAGAGACCCAGTACTTC. The chain recombines TRBV5-4 with TRBJ2-5; D might be TRBD1 (5 bases). Germline loops: CDR1 SGHNT, CDR2 YYREEE (reference sequence). V was pared by 1 base and J by 0 bases, with 7 bases between. The CDR3 has 14 amino acids.

The CDR3 is CASSLAETQYF. Here the CDR3 DNA reads TGTGCCAGCAGCTTAGCAGAGACCCAGTACTTC. V gene TRBV13 combines with J gene TRBJ2-5; D gene ambiguous. Deletions cut 1 base from V and 4 bases from J, with 1 base between. This CDR3 has 11 residues. CDR1 is PRHDT, CDR2 FYEKMQ, per germline (reference sequence).

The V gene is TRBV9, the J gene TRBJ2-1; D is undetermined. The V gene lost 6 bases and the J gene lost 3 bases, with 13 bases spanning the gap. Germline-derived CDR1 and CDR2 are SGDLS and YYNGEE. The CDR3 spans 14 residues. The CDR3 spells CASTRGRNYNEQFF. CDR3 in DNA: TGTGCCAGCACCCGAGGCCGGAACTACAATGAGCAGTTCTTC.

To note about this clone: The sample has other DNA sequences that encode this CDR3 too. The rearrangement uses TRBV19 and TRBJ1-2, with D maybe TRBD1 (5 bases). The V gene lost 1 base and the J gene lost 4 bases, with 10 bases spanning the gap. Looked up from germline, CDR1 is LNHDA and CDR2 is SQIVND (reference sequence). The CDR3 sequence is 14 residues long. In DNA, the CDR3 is TGTGCCAGTAGTATAGGGGGCGGAACCTATGGCTACACCTTC. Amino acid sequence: CASSIGGGTYGYTF.

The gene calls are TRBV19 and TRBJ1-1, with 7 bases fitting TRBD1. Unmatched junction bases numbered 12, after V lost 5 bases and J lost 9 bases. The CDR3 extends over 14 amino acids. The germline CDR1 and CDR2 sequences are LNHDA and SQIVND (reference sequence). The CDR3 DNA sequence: TGTGCCAGTAGTCCCACTGGACAGGAATGGCAAGCTTTCTTT. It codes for CASSPTGQEWQAFF.

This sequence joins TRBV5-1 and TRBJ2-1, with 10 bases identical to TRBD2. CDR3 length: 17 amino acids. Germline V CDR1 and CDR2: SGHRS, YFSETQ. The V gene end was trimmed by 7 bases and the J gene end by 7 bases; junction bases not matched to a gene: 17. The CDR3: CASAPLPAGGGSNEQFF. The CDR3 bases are TGCGCCAGCGCCCCCCTTCCAGCGGGGGGGGGATCTAATGAGCAGTTCTTC. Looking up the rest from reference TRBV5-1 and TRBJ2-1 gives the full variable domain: KAGVTQTPRYLIKTRGQQVTLSCSPISGHRSVSWYQQTPGQGLQFLFEYFSETQRNKGNFPGRFSGRQFSNSRSEMNVSTLELGDSALYLCASAPLPAGGGSNEQFFGPGTRLTVL.

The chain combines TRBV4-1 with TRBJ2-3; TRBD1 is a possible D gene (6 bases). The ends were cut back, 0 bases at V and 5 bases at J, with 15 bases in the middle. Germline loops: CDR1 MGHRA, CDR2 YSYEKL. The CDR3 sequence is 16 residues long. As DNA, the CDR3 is TGCGCCAGCAGCCAAGAAAGGTCCAGGGGACAAGATACGCAGTATTTT. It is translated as CASSQERSRGQDTQYF.

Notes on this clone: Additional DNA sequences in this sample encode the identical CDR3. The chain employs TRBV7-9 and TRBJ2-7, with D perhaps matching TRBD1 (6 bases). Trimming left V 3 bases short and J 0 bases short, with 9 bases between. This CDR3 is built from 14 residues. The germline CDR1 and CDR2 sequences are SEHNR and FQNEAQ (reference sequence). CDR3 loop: CASSFGQPSYEQYF. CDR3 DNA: TGTGCCAGCAGCTTTGGACAGCCCTCCTACGAGCAGTACTTC.

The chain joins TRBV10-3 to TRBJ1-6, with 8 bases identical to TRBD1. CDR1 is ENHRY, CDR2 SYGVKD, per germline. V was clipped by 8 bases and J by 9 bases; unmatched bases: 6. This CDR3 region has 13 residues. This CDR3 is CAIRDRFSSPLHF. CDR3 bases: TGTGCCATCCGGGACAGGTTCTCTTCACCCCTCCACTTT.

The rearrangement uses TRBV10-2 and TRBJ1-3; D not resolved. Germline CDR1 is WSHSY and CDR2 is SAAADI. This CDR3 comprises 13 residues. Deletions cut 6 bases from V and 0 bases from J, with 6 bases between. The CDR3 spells CASRAGSGNTIYF. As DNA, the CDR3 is TGCGCCAGCAGGGCCGGCTCTGGAAACACCATATATTTT.